This T cell receptor beta chain was retrieved from a study of cytomegalovirus exposure and HLA in healthy donors. Study observations and caveats: The study assumed roughly uniform donor sequencing depth for presence/absence analyses. Researchers reported in a later analysis that common viral pathogens appeared linked to several top clusters.

On this clone itself: Its antigen is unidentified.

The CDR3 has 10 residues. With 8 bases removed from V and 5 bases from J, the gap between germline ends came to 4 bases. The germline CDR1 and CDR2 sequences are MNHEY and SMNVEV (reference sequence). It was with 60 Vbeta and 13 Jbeta primers that the PCR ran. TCRdb's table, derived via immunoSEQ multiplex PCR, lists solely in-frame clones and lacks some. Here the sample spans some 130,000 clones, 79% being singletons. The rearrangement links TRBV27 to TRBJ1-5; D not certain. The sample consisted of PBMCs. This clonotype was obtained from a man between 18 and 35 years old in good health and CMV-seronegative. The CDR3 spells CASLYQPQHF. CDR3 nucleotides: TGTGCCAGCTTATATCAGCCCCAGCATTTT.